Following are 16 T cell receptor beta chains from one sample sequenced in a study of CD8+CD57+ T cells in acquired aplastic anemia. Template material for TCR beta VDJ and CDR3 profiling consisted of genomic DNA. TCRdb recomputed calls from the reads with MiXCR, one row per CDR3 protein. The sample carries around 430,000 distinct CDR3 sequences, over 25% recorded once. The patients chosen for sequencing had shown expansion of CD8+CD57+ cells (detected by flow cytometry). Sequencing was performed on sorted CD4+, CD8+, or CD8+CD57+ T cells (not recorded which) from PBMCs. The receptors originated from a human donor with aplastic anemia.

The chain joins TRBV2 to TRBJ2-3; D assignment may be TRBD1 or TRBD2 (6 bases each). The V end lost 4 bases, the J end lost 3 bases, and 17 bases lay between the germline ends. Per the germline V gene, CDR1 is SNHLY and CDR2 is FYNNEI. This CDR3 contains 16 residues. The CDR3 is CASSGAGGAATDTQYF. In DNA form, the CDR3 reads TGTGCCAGCAGTGGGGCCGGGGGCGCGGCTACAGATACGCAGTATTTT.

This clonotype was counted many times. This rearrangement joins TRBV20-1 to TRBJ1-2, with D possibly TRBD1 on 6 matching bases. The V and J ends lost 4 bases and 4 bases respectively, with 13 bases between them. Germline V gene data show CDR1 as DFQATT and CDR2 as SNEGSKA (reference sequence). The CDR3 extends over 13 amino acids. The CDR3 sequence is CSATSGVGYGYTF. DNA for the CDR3: TGCAGTGCTACGTCAGGGGTGGGCTATGGCTACACCTTC.

The CDR3 here is CASSQVQGTGELFF. The CDR3 DNA reads as TGCGCCAGCAGCCAAGTTCAGGGCACCGGGGAGCTGTTTTTT. J is TRBJ2-2 and V is TRBV4-3; D is perhaps TRBD1 (5 bases). The CDR3 runs 14 residues. CDR1 LGHNA and CDR2 YSLEER come from the germline V gene. Trimming left V 1 base short and J 4 bases short, with 7 bases between.

This clonotype was detected ten times or more. V is TRBV12-3 or TRBV12-4 and J is TRBJ1-6, with D tentatively TRBD1 (5 bases). V dropped 7 bases and J dropped 9 bases, with 13 bases sitting between them. The CDR3 runs to 13 residues. The CDR3 sequence is CASTEAGGSPLHF. CDR3 sequence (DNA): TGTGCCAGCACCGAAGCCGGGGGTTCACCCCTCCACTTT.

The rearrangement joins TRBV29-1 to TRBJ1-1; no clear D gene. CDR1 SQVTM and CDR2 ANQGSEA come from the germline V gene. Deletions cut 1 base from V and 2 bases from J, with 11 bases between. The CDR3 has 14 amino acids. In nucleotides, the CDR3 is TGCAGCGTTGAAGTCCCGGGATCCAACACTGAAGCTTTCTTT. It codes for CSVEVPGSNTEAFF.

The CDR3 nucleotides are TGCAGTGCTAGAGATCGTGTCAGGGTCTATGGCTACACCTTC. Its translation: CSARDRVRVYGYTF. V gene TRBV20-1 combines with J gene TRBJ1-2; possibly TRBD1 for D (5 bases). V was shortened by 0 bases and J by 4 bases, with 12 bases between the two germline ends. The CDR3 is made up of 14 amino acids. The germline V gene has CDR1 DFQATT and CDR2 SNEGSKA (reference sequence).

This clonotype showed up just a few times. The rearrangement uses TRBV12-3 or TRBV12-4 and TRBJ1-1, with D possibly being TRBD1 (6 bases). This CDR3 is built from 12 residues. V gave up 6 bases and J gave up 6 bases, with 11 bases separating them. CDR3 nucleotide sequence: TGTGCCAGCAGACAGGGAGAGGCTGAAGCTTTCTTT. Translation gives CASRQGEAEAFF.

V usage is TRBV2 and J usage is TRBJ1-6, with 8 bases matching TRBD1. The CDR3 contains 15 residues. V lost 6 bases and J lost 7; bases outside the gene matches: 8. Per germline, CDR1 SNHLY and CDR2 FYNNEI. The CDR3 DNA is TGTGCCAGCAGCCCATGGACAGGGCAAAATTCACCCCTCCACTTT. Residues: CASSPWTGQNSPLHF.

A few counts support this clonotype. The V call is TRBV27, the J call TRBJ1-2; D is possibly TRBD1 (5 bases). V lost 2 bases and J lost 4, with 8 bases in between. Looked up from germline, CDR1 is MNHEY and CDR2 is SMNVEV (reference sequence). CDR3 length: 13 residues. CDR3 residues: CASSLTGVYGYTF. The CDR3, as DNA: TGTGCCAGCAGTTTAACAGGAGTCTATGGCTACACCTTC.

Worth noting for this clonotype: This may come from a read error, since a much larger clone is one base off. J is TRBJ2-7 and V is TRBV11-2; tentative D call: TRBD2 (6 bases). Germline values: CDR1 SGHAT, CDR2 FQNNGV. The CDR3 loop spans 16 amino acids. CDR3 DNA sequence: TGTGCCAGCGGCTTAGTAGGCGGGAACCTTTACTACGAGCAGTACTTC. Protein product: CASGLVGGNLYYEQYF.

The V call is TRBV16, the J call TRBJ1-5; D possibly corresponds to TRBD1 (6 bases). Germline lookup yields CDR1 KGHSY and CDR2 FQNENV. Trimming cost V 2 bases and J 7 bases, with 15 bases left between them. This CDR3 comprises 15 residues. CDR3 amino acids: CASSQVSGVGQPQHF. CDR3 bases: TGTGCCAGCAGCCAAGTATCAGGGGTAGGCCAGCCCCAGCATTTT. The full variable domain, in which reference TRBV16 and TRBJ1-5 provide the parts outside the CDR3, is GEEVAQTPKHLVRGEGQKAKLYCAPIKGHSYVFWYQQVLKNEFKFLISFQNENVFDETGMPKERFSAKCLPNSPCSLEIQATKLEDSAVYFCASSQVSGVGQPQHFGDGTRLSIL.

The chain employs TRBV5-1 and TRBJ1-4; D gene ambiguous. V dropped 0 bases and J dropped 6 bases, with 9 bases sitting between them. The CDR3 is 14 amino acids. CDR1 is SGHRS and CDR2 is YFSETQ in the germline V gene. This chain's CDR3 is CASSLETRDEKLFF. The CDR3 DNA reads TGCGCCAGCAGCTTGGAGACAAGGGATGAAAAACTGTTTTTT.

This chain connects TRBV6-6 to TRBJ2-7; D ambiguous. This CDR3 has 15 amino acids. The germline gives CDR1 MNHNY, CDR2 SVGAGI (reference sequence). Trimming took off 0 bases at V and 0 bases at J, with 9 bases between the two ends. CDR3 residues: CASSYSLQNSYEQYF. The CDR3 DNA reads as TGTGCCAGCAGTTACTCGCTACAGAACTCCTACGAGCAGTACTTC.

This clonotype has more than one count but fewer than ten. The CDR3 region has the DNA TGCAGTGCTTCTGGCACTTCCTACGAGCAGTACTTC. The encoded protein is CSASGTSYEQYF. The chain couples TRBV20-1 to TRBJ2-7; D is undetermined. V dropped 5 bases and J dropped 1 base, with 9 bases sitting between them. Per the germline V gene, CDR1 is DFQATT and CDR2 is SNEGSKA (reference sequence). The CDR3 length is 12 residues.

In its sample, this clonotype was seen a few times. The chain is built from TRBV7-9 and TRBJ2-7, with D perhaps matching TRBD1 (5 bases). With 4 bases removed from V and 3 bases from J, the gap between germline ends came to 13 bases. This CDR3 comprises 14 residues. The germline V gene has CDR1 SEHNR and CDR2 FQNEAQ (reference sequence). This chain's CDR3 is CASSSVQDIYEQYF. CDR3 coding DNA: TGTGCCAGCAGCTCGGTCCAGGACATCTACGAGCAGTACTTC. Full variable domain (remainder filled in from reference TRBV7-9 and TRBJ2-7): DTGVSQNPRHKITKRGQNVTFRCDPISEHNRLYWYRQTLGQGPEFLTYFQNEAQLEKSRLLSDRFSAERPKGSFSTLEIQRTEQGDSAMYLCASSSVQDIYEQYFGPGTRLTVT.

This chain connects TRBV6-1 to TRBJ2-1; maybe TRBD2 (6 bases). The V end lost 3 bases, the J end lost 2 bases, and 11 bases lay between the germline ends. CDR1 is MNHNS and CDR2 is SASEGT in the germline V gene. The length of the CDR3 is 15 residues. This CDR3 is CASSEPGLPYNEQFF. CDR3 DNA: TGTGCCAGCAGTGAGCCGGGACTCCCCTACAATGAGCAGTTCTTC.